The rows below give T cell receptor beta chains drawn from one sample of a study of T cell repertoires in cytomegalovirus infection. The antigens for these receptors are not known. TCRdb re-analysed the reads in MiXCR, keeping a single row per CDR3 protein. The sample carries roughly 860,000 distinct CDR3 sequences, 30% to 35% recorded once. The sample here was cultured CD8+ T cells from PBMCs, taken from culture after CMV antigen stimulation. These receptors were obtained from a human donor in good health (CMV status not recorded). Some clones in this sample may be carry-over from other donors' samples. Both conserved end residues are part of each CDR3.

TRBJ1-1,TRBV9,CASSDQRQGLNTEAFF
TRBJ1-4,TRBV7-6,CASSYWTGEGEKLFF
TRBJ1-5,TRBV6-2/TRBV6-3,CASSYPTGVGEPQHF
TRBJ2-3,TRBV27,CASSPLDSGSTDTQYF
TRBJ1-5,TRBV4-1,CASSQGASGGNQPQHF
TRBJ2-3,TRBV6-2/TRBV6-3,CASFRGGSTDTQYF
TRBJ2-1,TRBV4-1,CASSHHSNGLYNEQFF
TRBJ2-5,TRBV12-5,CASGSRDRGTYQETQYF
TRBJ2-7,TRBV12-3/TRBV12-4,CASSSTGSSSYEQYF
TRBJ2-3,TRBV12-3/TRBV12-4,CASSFTLAGGHSTDTQYF
TRBJ1-4,TRBV6-5,CASSYSKRGNEKLFF
TRBJ1-2,TRBV19,CATLAGTPYGYTF
TRBJ2-1,TRBV7-9,CASSSTVNEQFF
TRBJ2-3,TRBV7-6,CASSEKLAGDEDTQYF